These 17 T cell receptor beta chains were all obtained from the same sample, sequenced in a study of shared clonotypes between healthy human individuals. Assay: immunoSEQ multiplex PCR; the TCRdb copy retains only in-frame clones and omits some. The table lists some 2.1 million clones, 93% of them singletons. CD45RO-negative CD8 cells positively selected for CCR7 made up the naive population, which excluded terminally differentiated effector memory CD45RA+ cells. Sequenced material: naive CD8+ T cells from PBMCs. All receptors come from a man in his late teens or twenties in good health. Some clones in this sample may be carry-over from other donors' samples.

CDR3 sequence: CAWSVDLQPGLRREYF. In DNA form, the CDR3 reads TGTGCCTGGAGTGTCGACTTACAACCGGGACTTAGAAGGGAGTACTTC. The rearrangement uses TRBV30 and TRBJ2-7; TRBD2 is a possible D gene (6 bases). The CDR3 has 16 residues. Trimming pared 0 bases from V and 11 bases from J, leaving 26 bases between. Per germline, CDR1 GTSNPN and CDR2 SVGIG (reference sequence).

V and J are TRBV27 and TRBJ1-2; 7 positions agree with TRBD1. The germline CDR1 and CDR2 sequences are MNHEY and SMNVEV (reference sequence). The CDR3 covers 15 residues. V shed 5 bases, J shed 2 bases, and the junction held 8 bases outside the gene matches. The CDR3 coding sequence is TGTGCCAGCAGTCCCACGGGACAGATAAACTATGGCTACACCTTC. Protein: CASSPTGQINYGYTF.

This sequence joins TRBV27 and TRBJ1-5; D gene ambiguous. Trimming removed 5 bases at V and 10 bases at J, with 18 bases between. This CDR3 comprises 14 residues. Germline CDR1 MNHEY, CDR2 SMNVEV (reference sequence). CDR3 nucleotide sequence: TGTGCCAGCAGTCACCGTGCGGCCACAGTACCCCAGCATTTT. As protein: CASSHRAATVPQHF.

As regards this clone: This specimen includes other DNA sequences encoding the same CDR3. The chain combines TRBV6-4 with TRBJ2-1, with D uncertain. V was shortened by 2 bases and J by 1 base, with 3 bases between the two germline ends. The CDR3 is 13 amino acids. CDR1 and CDR2 from the germline V gene are MRHNA and SNTAGT. The CDR3 loop is CASSDTSYNEQFF. CDR3 DNA sequence: TGTGCCAGCAGTGACACATCCTACAATGAGCAGTTCTTC.

V is TRBV29-1 and J is TRBJ2-1, with no clear D. The V and J ends lost 7 bases and 2 bases respectively, with 12 bases between them. Germline V CDR1 and CDR2: SQVTM, ANQGSEA. This CDR3 contains 13 residues. The CDR3 protein is CSGSKGPYNEQFF. The CDR3 DNA is TGCAGCGGTAGCAAAGGACCCTACAATGAGCAGTTCTTC.

The V gene is TRBV13, the J gene TRBJ2-7, with D tentatively TRBD2 (6 bases). CDR1 and CDR2 (germline): PRHDT, FYEKMQ (reference sequence). The CDR3 has 16 amino acids. The V gene lost 2 bases and the J gene lost 0 bases, with 14 bases spanning the gap. CDR3 coding DNA: TGTGCCAGCAGCTTAATGACGGCGGGATACTCCTACGAGCAGTACTTC. Translating gives CASSLMTAGYSYEQYF.

The chain carries TRBV9 and TRBJ2-1, with 7 bases identical to TRBD2. Germline CDR1 is SGDLS and CDR2 is YYNGEE. The CDR3 has 17 residues. After removal of 3 bases from V and 7 bases from J, the junction contained 16 bases not matched to a gene. The CDR3 reads CASSEAQAGRPPNEQFF. CDR3 DNA sequence: TGTGCCAGCAGCGAGGCCCAAGCGGGACGCCCTCCTAATGAGCAGTTCTTC.

Notes on this clone: The same CDR3 also results from other DNA sequences found in this sample. CDR3 bases: TGTGCCAGCAGCCTCGAATACGAGCAGTACTTC. This codes for CASSLEYEQYF. J is TRBJ2-7 and V is TRBV7-9, with D unclear. CDR1 is SEHNR, CDR2 FQNEAQ, per germline (reference sequence). The CDR3 consists of 11 residues. V lost 5 bases and J lost 4, with 6 bases in between.

This rearrangement joins TRBV9 to TRBJ2-7, with D possibly TRBD1 on 5 matching bases. Trimming took off 0 bases at V and 0 bases at J, with 10 bases between the two ends. The CDR3 extends over 15 amino acids. Germline V CDR1 and CDR2: SGDLS, YYNGEE. For the CDR3, the DNA is TGTGCCAGCAGCGTAGAGGGGCAGGCCTCCTACGAGCAGTACTTC. Translation: CASSVEGQASYEQYF.

The chain links TRBV29-1 to TRBJ2-7; TRBD2 is a possible D gene (6 bases). With 5 bases removed from V and 1 base from J, the gap between germline ends came to 9 bases. Germline V gene lookup returns CDR1 SQVTM and CDR2 ANQGSEA. The CDR3 is 12 amino acids. CDR3 amino acids: CSVIAESYEQYF. CDR3 DNA: TGCAGCGTTATAGCGGAGTCCTACGAGCAGTACTTC.

V usage is TRBV2 and J usage is TRBJ2-1, with 13 positions matching TRBD2. The CDR3 is made up of 16 amino acids. Germline V gene sequence: CDR1 SNHLY, CDR2 FYNNEI. The junction had 4 bases not matched to a gene; V was cut back by 6 bases and J by 2 bases. CDR3 loop: CASRGLAGEAYNEQFF. DNA of the CDR3: TGTGCCAGCAGAGGACTAGCGGGAGAGGCCTACAATGAGCAGTTCTTC.

The CDR3 region is CASSLNGAHKTGELFF. The CDR3 coding sequence is TGTGCCAGCAGCTTGAACGGGGCGCATAAAACCGGGGAGCTGTTTTTT. This chain joins TRBV5-6 and TRBJ2-2; D possibly uses TRBD1 or TRBD2 (5 bases each). CDR3 length: 16 amino acids. Germline CDR1 is SGHDT and CDR2 is YYEEEE. V gave up 1 base and J gave up 5 bases, with 15 bases separating them.

V and J are TRBV7-8 and TRBJ2-3; a weak D match, TRBD2 (6 bases). V shed 2 bases and J shed 0 bases, with 12 bases lying between them. CDR1 and CDR2 from the germline V gene are SGHVS and FQNEAQ. The CDR3 contains 16 residues. The CDR3 sequence: CASSLRGRYSTDTQYF. CDR3 DNA: TGTGCCAGCAGCTTACGGGGGAGGTATAGCACAGATACGCAGTATTTT.

The V gene is TRBV7-3, the J gene TRBJ1-1; possible D gene TRBD1, 6 bases. Germline V gene sequence: CDR1 SGHTA, CDR2 FQGTGA. V was trimmed by 10 bases and J by 4 bases, leaving 13 bases between them. CDR3 length: 12 residues. CDR3 DNA: TGTGCCATCGCCCGGGGGGCCACTGAAGCTTTCTTT. It specifies CAIARGATEAFF.

Of note for this clone: Other DNA sequences from this sample encode an identical CDR3 as well. This rearrangement joins TRBV5-4 to TRBJ2-2, with unresolved D. CDR3 length: 12 residues. The V and J ends lost 4 bases and 8 bases respectively, with 9 bases between them. The germline gives CDR1 SGHNT, CDR2 YYREEE (reference sequence). The CDR3 sequence: CASSLKTGELFF. The CDR3 nucleotides read TGTGCCAGCAGCCTCAAGACTGGGGAGCTGTTTTTT.

The CDR3 loop reads CASTGSGSNYGYTF. The DNA for the CDR3 is TGTGCCAGCACCGGGTCGGGGAGTAACTATGGCTACACCTTC. This rearrangement joins TRBV7-9 to TRBJ1-2; no reliable D call. CDR3 size: 14 residues. Trimming stripped 7 bases from V and 1 base from J, with 13 bases between. Germline CDR1 reads SEHNR; CDR2 reads FQNEAQ (reference sequence).

Only one count was recorded for this clone. This sequence joins TRBV27 and TRBJ2-2, with D perhaps given as TRBD1 or TRBD2 (5 bases each). The CDR3 is made up of 18 amino acids. V was trimmed by 4 bases and J by 2 bases, leaving 20 bases between them. Germline assignment: CDR1 MNHEY and CDR2 SMNVEV (reference sequence). The CDR3 sequence is CASSSHWAKGTNTGELFF. For the CDR3, the DNA is TGTGCCAGCAGTTCTCATTGGGCGAAGGGGACCAACACCGGGGAGCTGTTTTTT.